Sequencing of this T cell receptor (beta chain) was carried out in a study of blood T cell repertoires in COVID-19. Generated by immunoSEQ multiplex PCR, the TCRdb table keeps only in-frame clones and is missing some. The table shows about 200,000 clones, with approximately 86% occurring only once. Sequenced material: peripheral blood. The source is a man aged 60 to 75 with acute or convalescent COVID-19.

CDR3: CASSQEDGGAVLNYGYTF. As DNA, the CDR3 is TGCGCCAGCAGCCAAGAAGATGGCGGGGCCGTACTTAACTATGGCTACACCTTC. This sequence joins TRBV4-1 and TRBJ1-2, with a weak D call TRBD1 (5 bases). Germline V gene lookup returns CDR1 MGHRA and CDR2 YSYEKL. The V and J ends lost 0 bases and 1 base respectively, with 18 bases between them. This CDR3 comprises 18 residues.